This TCR beta chain was identified during a study of OX40 agonist ivuxolimab in advanced cancers. Points from the study as a whole: CD8+ T cells showed, on average, more clonal expansion than CD4+ cells.

The V and J ends lost 5 bases and 1 base, in that order; junction bases with no gene match: 5. The CDR3 is made up of 15 amino acids. Per germline, CDR1 SNHLY and CDR2 FYNNEI. About this clone: Its antigen is not known.

Libraries were prepared by immunoSEQ multiplex PCR; TCRdb keeps only in-frame clonotypes and omits some of them. Among around 99,000 clones, almost 90% were seen once, and the ten largest hold under 0.2%. Individuals having autoimmune disease history or systemic immunosuppression were not enrolled. The sequencing used CD4+ or CD8+ T cells sorted from blood, collected in a trial of the OX40 agonist ivuxolimab. This sequence originates from an adult with an advanced solid tumor such as melanoma, head and neck, liver or kidney cancer. This chain uses TRBV2 with TRBJ2-3, with TRBD1 matching over 8 bases. DNA of the CDR3: TGTGCCAGCAGTCTAGACAGGGGCGGCACAGATACGCAGTATTTT. Its protein product is CASSLDRGGTDTQYF. Based on the CDR3 plus reference TRBV2 and TRBJ2-3, the full variable domain is EPEVTQTPSHQVTQMGQEVILRCVPISNHLYFYWYRQILGQKVEFLVSFYNNEISEKSEIFDDQFSVERPDGSNFTLKIRSTKLEDSAMYFCASSLDRGGTDTQYFGPGTRLTVL.